The source of this T cell receptor beta chain is a study of shared clonotypes between healthy human individuals. The repertoire was sequenced with immunoSEQ multiplex PCR; TCRdb's copy has only in-frame clones and lacks some. In the table there are some 660,000 clones, around 73% of which are singletons. All the donors were Caucasian adults who lived in Nashville, Tennessee. Naive CD45RA+ and memory CD45RA-negative subsets were split from CD4+ cells. The receptor comes from a woman aged 30 to 39 in good health. Input material: memory CD4+ T cells sorted from blood. As to subset: CD45RA-negative fraction.

DNA for the CDR3: TGCGCCAGCAGCCAAGATGCCCGAAGAAGCTCCTACAATGAGCAGTTCTTC. Its protein product is CASSQDARRSSYNEQFF. This chain uses TRBV4-1 with TRBJ2-1; D not certain. Trimming stripped 0 bases from V and 0 bases from J, with 12 bases between. Germline V gene lookup returns CDR1 MGHRA and CDR2 YSYEKL. The CDR3 covers 17 residues.